These T cell receptor beta chains were read from a single sample in a study of cytomegalovirus exposure and HLA in healthy donors. TCRdb keeps only in-frame clones here, not all; method: immunoSEQ multiplex PCR. The sample contains around 130,000 clones, 70% to 80% of which appear only once. Sample: PBMCs. The receptor set was obtained from a man aged 25 to 45 in good health and CMV-seronegative. Both conserved end residues are part of each CDR3. A D gene is named only where the DNA matches it firmly. Size is stated for part of the rows, as once, few or many counts, or as a class when the clone is expanded.

clone_size	j_call	d_call	v_call	cdr3_nt	cdr3_aa
-	TRBJ2-1	-	TRBV7-9	TGTGCCAGCAGCTTCGTATCCTACAATGAGCAGTTCTTC	CASSFVSYNEQFF
-	TRBJ2-1	TRBD2	TRBV28	TGTGCCAGCAGTTCATCTAGCGGGAGGGCCGCTCGGTTCACTGAGCAGTTCTTC	CASSSSSGRAARFTEQFF
once	TRBJ1-1	TRBD1	TRBV27	TGTGCCAGCAGGGAGGACAGGGGGCCACCGAACACTGAAGCTTTCTTT	CASREDRGPPNTEAFF
-	TRBJ2-5	TRBD1	TRBV5-1	TGCGCCAGCAGCACGGGACAGGGGATAGAGACCCAGTACTTC	CASSTGQGIETQYF
-	TRBJ2-2	TRBD2	TRBV11-2	TGTGCCAGCAGCTTAAGTGGGACTAGCAACACCGGGGAGCTGTTTTTT	CASSLSGTSNTGELFF
-	TRBJ2-5	TRBD1	TRBV27	TGTGCCAGCGGCAGACAGGGAACAGAGACCCAGTACTTC	CASGRQGTETQYF
-	TRBJ1-6	TRBD1	TRBV7-2	TGTGCCAGCAGCACCGTAGGACAGGGAGGTTCACCCCTCCACTTT	CASSTVGQGGSPLHF
-	TRBJ1-1	-	TRBV7-8	TGTGCCAGCAGCTTAGGGACAAATATCAACACTGAAGCTTTCTTT	CASSLGTNINTEAFF
-	TRBJ1-5	TRBD1	TRBV27	TGTGCCAGCACCGGGACAGGGGGCAATCAGCCCCAGCATTTT	CASTGTGGNQPQHF
-	TRBJ1-5	-	TRBV4-3	TGCGCCAGCAGCCAAGATTTGGGTCAGGGGCAGCCCCAGCATTTT	CASSQDLGQGQPQHF
once	TRBJ1-1	-	TRBV4-3	TGCGCCAGCAGCCCCCCCCGGGACACGGGTGAAGCTTTCTTT	CASSPPRDTGEAFF
-	TRBJ1-2	-	TRBV6-1	TGTGCCAGCAGTGAAGCGCCGGGTTACTATGGCTACACCTTC	CASSEAPGYYGYTF
few	TRBJ2-1	-	TRBV7-8	TGTGCCAGCAGCTCCGATTTTCGTTTGACAAGAGCTATCAATGAGCAGTTCTTC	CASSSDFRLTRAINEQFF
-	TRBJ2-3	TRBD2	TRBV28	TGTGCCAGCAGTTTTCCCGGACTAGCGGATTACACAGATACGCAGTATTTT	CASSFPGLADYTDTQYF
once	TRBJ1-2	-	TRBV5-5	TGTGCCAGCAGCCTCTACAGGGAGGGTAACTATGGCTACACCTTC	CASSLYREGNYGYTF
-	TRBJ2-7	TRBD2	TRBV28	TGTGCCAGCAGTTCCCTAGCGGGAGGGTTCGAGCAGTACTTC	CASSSLAGGFEQYF
-	TRBJ2-7	-	TRBV6-1	TGTGCCAGCAGTGACTGGGGGCGGGTCGAGCAGTACTTC	CASSDWGRVEQYF
-	TRBJ1-1	TRBD1	TRBV6-5	TGTGCCAGCAGTTACTCGATCCAACACAGGGGAGCTTTCTTT	CASSYSIQHRGAFF
-	TRBJ2-3	TRBD2	TRBV18	TGTGCCAGCTCACCAATACCACTAGCGGGATCAGCAGATACGCAGTATTTT	CASSPIPLAGSADTQYF
-	TRBJ2-7	-	TRBV28	TGTGCCAGCAGCCCATACCAACAGGGCTACGAGCAGTACTTC	CASSPYQQGYEQYF
once	TRBJ2-3	TRBD2	TRBV7-9	TGTGCCAGCAGCCCGGGACTAGCGGGGCCCACAGATACGCAGTATTTT	CASSPGLAGPTDTQYF
-	TRBJ2-3	-	TRBV6-5	TGTGCCAGCAGCGAAACACCAGCGGGCACAGATACGCAGTATTTT	CASSETPAGTDTQYF
-	TRBJ2-5	TRBD1	TRBV27	TGTGCCAGCAGTCGACAGGGCCGGGAGACCCAGTACTTC	CASSRQGRETQYF
-	TRBJ2-3	-	TRBV13	TGTGCCAGCCTCCACCGGGGCACAGATACGCAGTATTTT	CASLHRGTDTQYF
-	TRBJ2-7	-	TRBV29-1	TGCAGCGTTGAACAGGGTAGAACCTACGAGCAGTACTTC	CSVEQGRTYEQYF
once	TRBJ2-5	TRBD1	TRBV5-4	TGTGCCAGCAGCTCCTCGGACAGGGCATGGGGTGAGACCCAGTACTTC	CASSSSDRAWGETQYF
-	TRBJ1-1	-	TRBV4-2	TGTGCCAGCAGCCAAGAATTAGGGGCACGTGAAGCTTTCTTT	CASSQELGAREAFF
few	TRBJ1-5	-	TRBV5-1	TGCGCCAGCAGCTTACAGGGCTTGGAGCCCCAGCATTTT	CASSLQGLEPQHF
-	TRBJ2-7	TRBD2	TRBV5-4	TGTGCCAGCAGCTTGCTCCCCGGGAGGATCCACGAGCAGTACTTC	CASSLLPGRIHEQYF
-	TRBJ2-7	-	TRBV4-1	TGCGCCAGCAGCCATGAGGACACCAGCGAGCAGTACTTC	CASSHEDTSEQYF
-	TRBJ2-4	-	TRBV4-3	TGCGCCAGCAGTCCAAGCGTCTCGTCGGCCAAAAACATTCAGTACTTC	CASSPSVSSAKNIQYF
-	TRBJ2-3	TRBD2	TRBV5-1	TGCGCCAGCAGCTTAGCGGGGGTCACAGATACGCAGTATTTT	CASSLAGVTDTQYF
-	TRBJ2-3	TRBD2	TRBV30	TGTGCCTGGAGTGACGGACACACGAGGTGGCGGGGGGGCCCCGCAGATACGCAGTATTTT	CAWSDGHTRWRGGPADTQYF
-	TRBJ1-5	-	TRBV10-3	TGTGCCACAAGCACAGATAGCAATCAGCCCCAGCATTTT	CATSTDSNQPQHF
-	TRBJ2-3	-	TRBV7-9	TGTGCCAGCAGCCCGAGCACAGATACGCAGTATTTT	CASSPSTDTQYF
-	TRBJ2-7	-	TRBV5-5	TGTGCCAGCAGCTTGTATCGGGGGAACGACGAGCAGTACTTC	CASSLYRGNDEQYF
-	TRBJ2-6	-	TRBV11-2	TGTGCCAGCAGCTTAGACAGCTCTGGGGCCAACGTCCTGACTTTC	CASSLDSSGANVLTF
once	TRBJ1-1	-	TRBV4-1	TGCGCCAGCAGCCAAGATAAAGGGGTCACTGAAGCTTTCTTT	CASSQDKGVTEAFF
few	TRBJ1-5	-	TRBV7-8	TGTGCCAGCAGCTTAGCGAGGTTTGGTGGGAGACAGCCCCAGCATTTT	CASSLARFGGRQPQHF
-	TRBJ2-7	-	TRBV10-3	TGTGCCATCAGTGGCCCAGGCTACGAGCAGTACTTC	CAISGPGYEQYF
-	TRBJ2-7	TRBD2	TRBV30	TGTGCCTGGAGTGTACTAGCGGGAGTGGGAAACGAGCAGTACTTC	CAWSVLAGVGNEQYF
-	TRBJ2-7	TRBD1	TRBV19	TGTGCCAGTAGTCTGGTGACAGGGGGAGCCGAGCAGTACTTC	CASSLVTGGAEQYF